These T cell receptor beta chains were read from a single sample in a study of vaccination effects on CD4 cells after COVID-19. The assay was immunoSEQ multiplex PCR, and TCRdb's table has in-frame clones only and misses some. Of 45,000 to 60,000 clones listed, 60% to 85% are singletons. Antigens of these TCRs are unknown. The specimen was CD4+ T cells from PBMCs cultured without peptide, collected before COVID-19 vaccination. The origin of the receptors is a human donor who received a COVID-19 vaccine. Each CDR3 is given with its conserved first and last residue. A D gene is named only where the DNA matches it firmly. Clone size, where shown, is once, few, many, or a class for clones that have expanded.

CDR3 protein | CDR3 DNA | J gene | clone size | V gene | D gene
CASSILTGTGDEAFF | TGTGCCAGTAGTATCCTCACCGGGACAGGGGACGAAGCTTTCTTT | TRBJ1-1 | NA | TRBV19 | TRBD1
CASSSLKQGNTEAFF | TGTGCCAGCAGCTCCTTAAAACAGGGGAACACTGAAGCTTTCTTT | TRBJ1-1 | once | TRBV5-5 | NA
CASTRDGLNTEAFF | TGTGCCAGCACCAGAGACGGATTGAACACTGAAGCTTTCTTT | TRBJ1-1 | NA | TRBV6-5 | NA
CASSMDRGQETQYF | TGTGCCAGCTCAATGGACAGGGGACAAGAGACCCAGTACTTC | TRBJ2-5 | once | TRBV18 | TRBD1
CASSLQRGGEAFF | TGCGCCAGCAGCCTCCAACGGGGGGGCGAAGCTTTCTTT | TRBJ1-1 | once | TRBV4-3 | NA
CASSPGLVETQYF | TGTGCCAGCAGCCCGGGACTAGTAGAGACCCAGTACTTC | TRBJ2-5 | once | TRBV9 | TRBD2
CASSHKTGENSPLHF | TGCGCCAGCAGCCACAAAACAGGGGAGAATTCACCCCTCCACTTT | TRBJ1-6 | few | TRBV5-1 | TRBD1
CSSGQNGGTEAFF | TGCAGCTCTGGACAGAATGGTGGTACTGAAGCTTTCTTT | TRBJ1-1 | NA | TRBV29-1 | NA
CASSEGQNPGNTIYF | TGTGCCAGCTCCGAGGGACAGAACCCTGGAAACACCATATATTTT | TRBJ1-3 | NA | TRBV18 | TRBD1
CASSRGQGETGELFF | TGTGCCAGCAGCCGCGGGCAGGGGGAAACCGGGGAGCTGTTTTTT | TRBJ2-2 | few | TRBV7-3 | TRBD1
CASSPLQTQNTGELFF | TGTGCCAGCTCACCACTTCAGACACAGAACACCGGGGAGCTGTTTTTT | TRBJ2-2 | NA | TRBV18 | NA
CASSLAGGAFNEQFF | TGTGCCAGCAGCTTAGCCGGGGGGGCCTTCAATGAGCAGTTCTTC | TRBJ2-1 | NA | TRBV7-2 | TRBD2
CASSPTGGDYGYTF | TGTGCCAGCTCCCCCACAGGGGGGGACTATGGCTACACCTTC | TRBJ1-2 | NA | TRBV18 | TRBD1
CASKANAAETQYF | TGTGCCAGCAAGGCCAATGCAGCGGAGACCCAGTACTTC | TRBJ2-5 | NA | TRBV2 | NA
CASGPGQGYQDTQYF | TGTGCTAGTGGCCCGGGACAGGGCTATCAAGATACGCAGTATTTT | TRBJ2-3 | few | TRBV12-5 | TRBD1